This T cell receptor (beta chain) was found in a study of T cell repertoires in cytomegalovirus infection. Study-level background: Signatures in public TCR beta sequences pointed to both CMV infection and matching HLA type. Points from the study as a whole: CMV-specific TCR beta clonotypes restricted by HLA-C were the ones dominating the ex vivo response. Carriers of CMV plus the relevant HLA were identified by cumulative public TCR beta family frequency.

Trimming cost V 4 bases and J 4 bases, with 10 bases left between them. The CDR3 has 12 residues. The germline gives CDR1 DFQATT, CDR2 SNEGSKA (reference sequence). TCRdb ran MiXCR on the reads and lists one entry per CDR3 protein. The table records fewer than 300,000 distinct CDR3 sequences, about 23% of them present only once. For this clonotype: Its specificity is not known.

The receptor comes from a human donor in good health (CMV status not recorded). Some clones in this sample may be carry-over from other donors' samples. Sequenced input: PBMCs. The chain carries TRBV20-1 and TRBJ1-1, with D perhaps matching TRBD1 (6 bases). The CDR3 bases are TGCAGTGCTAATGACAGGACCACTGAAGCTTTCTTT. Protein: CSANDRTTEAFF.